This passage covers 3 T cell receptor beta chains from one sample sequenced in a study of T cells in Graves' hyperthyroidism and ophthalmopathy. Using RNA transcripts as the source, TCR beta CDR3 regions were amplified. TCR CDR3 regions were first amplified by RT-PCR with HTBI primers. In TCRdb, the multiplex PCR reads were re-called with MiXCR into one record per CDR3 protein. This sample carries about 210,000 distinct CDR3 sequences, 15% to 20% of them seen once, and the ten largest clones take around 50%. The sequenced sample consisted of blood. Receptors originate from a man aged 50-60 years with Graves' hyperthyroidism.

Points on this clonotype: The junction differs from germline at one of its ends, possibly a read error. V gene TRBV5-1 combines with J gene TRBJ2-3; 7 bases line up with TRBD1. There are 14 residues in the CDR3. Germline values: CDR1 SGHRS, CDR2 YFSETQ. The CDR3 spells CANSIGQGTDTQYF. The CDR3 DNA reads TGCGCCAACAGCATCGGACAGGGCACAGATACGCAGTATTTT.

This clonotype was found many times. The chain links TRBV5-5 to TRBJ2-5, with 12 bases fitting TRBD2. Germline CDR1 and CDR2: SGHKS and YYEKEE (reference sequence). This CDR3 has 16 residues. V trimming: 5 bases; J trimming: 3 bases; junction bases outside the gene matches: 8. The CDR3 region is CASSRSLAGGEETQYF. The CDR3 DNA is TGTGCCAGCAGTCGAAGTCTAGCGGGAGGGGAAGAGACCCAGTACTTC.

There are many counts of this clonotype. The rearrangement joins TRBV2 to TRBJ2-2; TRBD2 aligns across 11 bases. The junction had 13 bases not matched to a gene; V was cut back by 6 bases and J by 4 bases. Germline V gene data show CDR1 as SNHLY and CDR2 as FYNNEI. This CDR3 has 18 amino acids. CDR3 protein: CASSDRASGLAATGELFF. CDR3 bases: TGTGCCAGCAGCGACCGGGCCTCGGGACTAGCGGCCACCGGGGAGCTGTTTTTT.